This T cell receptor beta chain was sequenced for a study of blood T cell repertoires in COVID-19. For the study at large: Acute-phase and convalescent COVID-19 samples originated in the United States, Italy and Spain. Sources were T cells, B-cell-depleted T cells, or PBMCs; the material itself was cDNA or gDNA.

In the original analysis: Estimation of nucleated cell counts relied on the amplification of reference gene primers. Profiling relied on immunoSEQ multiplex PCR, and the TCRdb table lists in-frame clones only, not all of them. The D gene and trimming were derived from the DNA, and the V and J assignments and clone size from that table. The sample contains roughly 57,000 clones, around 77% of which appear only once. This clone was observed a few times. V lost 6 bases and J lost 3, with 13 bases in between. CDR3 length: 13 amino acids. Per the germline V gene, CDR1 is SGHRS and CDR2 is YFSETQ. The sequence derives from a man aged 55 to 69 with acute or convalescent COVID-19. The chain is built from TRBV5-1 and TRBJ2-7, with D tentatively TRBD1 (6 bases). Sequenced material: peripheral blood. The CDR3 region has the DNA TGCGCCAGCACCGCCGGCAGGGGCTACGAGCAGTACTTC. Residues: CASTAGRGYEQYF.